This T cell receptor (beta chain) is from a study of shared clonotypes between healthy human individuals. Produced via immunoSEQ multiplex PCR; TCRdb's table is partial and in-frame only. This table holds some 2,000,000 clones, about 95% found once. As defined, naive CD8 cells were CD45RO-negative and positively selected for CCR7, with terminally differentiated effector memory CD45RA+ cells excluded. Trimming left V 8 bases short and J 5 bases short, with 17 bases between. The V gene's germline CDR1 is LNHDA and CDR2 SQIVND (reference sequence). This CDR3 region has 14 residues. The J gene is TRBJ2-3, the V gene TRBV19, with a possible D match to TRBD2 (5 bases). Sample: naive CD8+ T cells sorted from blood. The sequence derives from a man younger than 30 in good health. CDR3 loop: CASGVIQGGDTQYF. The CDR3 DNA reads as TGTGCCAGTGGGGTAATCCAAGGAGGAGATACGCAGTATTTT.